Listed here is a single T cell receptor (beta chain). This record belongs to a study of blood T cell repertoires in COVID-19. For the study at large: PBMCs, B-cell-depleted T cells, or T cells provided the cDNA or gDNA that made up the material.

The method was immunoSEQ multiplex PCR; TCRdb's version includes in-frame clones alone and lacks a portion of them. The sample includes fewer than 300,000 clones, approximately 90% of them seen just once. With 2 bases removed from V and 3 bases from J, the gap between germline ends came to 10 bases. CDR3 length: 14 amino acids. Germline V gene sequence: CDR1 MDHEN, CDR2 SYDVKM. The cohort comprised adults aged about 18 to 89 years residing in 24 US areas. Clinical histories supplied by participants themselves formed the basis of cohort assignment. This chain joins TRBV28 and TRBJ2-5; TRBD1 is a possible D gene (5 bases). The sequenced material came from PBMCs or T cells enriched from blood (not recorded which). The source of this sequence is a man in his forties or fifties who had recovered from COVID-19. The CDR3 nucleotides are TGTGCCAGCAGTTTAATACAGGACGAAGAGACCCAGTACTTC. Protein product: CASSLIQDEETQYF.